Presented here are 6 T cell receptor beta chains from one specimen sequenced in a study of shared clonotypes between healthy human individuals. TCRdb keeps only in-frame clones here, not all; method: immunoSEQ multiplex PCR. This table holds roughly 2.5 million clones, around nine tenths found once. The specimen sequenced was naive CD4+ T cells sorted from blood. Specified subset: CD45RA+ positively selected. The origin of the receptors is a man between 18 and 35 years old in good health.

The count of this clone is one. The chain uses TRBV7-8 and TRBJ1-1; TRBD1 matches at 7 bases. Germline CDR1 SGHVS, CDR2 FQNEAQ. This CDR3 spans 16 amino acids. The V gene end was trimmed by 1 base and the J gene end by 0 bases; junction bases not matched to a gene: 5. CDR3 sequence (DNA): TGTGCCAGCAGCTTAGAAAGACAGGGCCTGAACACTGAAGCTTTCTTT. This sequence encodes CASSLERQGLNTEAFF.

The chain carries TRBV5-5 and TRBJ1-1; 9 nucleotides line up with TRBD1. The J segment lost 7 bases and the V segment lost 5 bases, leaving 9 bases of the junction unmatched. Germline loops: CDR1 SGHKS, CDR2 YYEKEE (reference sequence). CDR3 length: 14 amino acids. The DNA of the CDR3 is TGTGCCAGCAGTCGGGGACAGGGAAGTAATGAAGCTTTCTTT. This encodes CASSRGQGSNEAFF.

This chain links TRBV30 with TRBJ1-2; D remains ambiguous. Germline assignment: CDR1 GTSNPN and CDR2 SVGIG (reference sequence). CDR3 length: 14 residues. V gave up 0 bases and J gave up 4 bases, with 12 bases separating them. The CDR3 DNA sequence: TGTGCCTGGAGTGTTTCATTTCTCGGCTATGGCTACACCTTC. Its protein product is CAWSVSFLGYGYTF.

The rearrangement joins TRBV7-2 to TRBJ2-2; D gene uncertain. The CDR3 length is 14 residues. V lost 4 bases to trimming and J lost 6 bases, with 12 bases between them. From germline, CDR1 is SGHTA and CDR2 FQGNSA. In DNA form, the CDR3 reads TGTGCCAGCAGCTCTCTAGTGGGTGCCGGGGAGCTGTTTTTT. It encodes CASSSLVGAGELFF.

This rearrangement joins TRBV29-1 to TRBJ2-1; TRBD1 matches at 9 bases. Germline V gives CDR1 SQVTM, CDR2 ANQGSEA. The CDR3 spans 13 residues. With V trimmed by 8 bases and J by 7 bases, 9 bases remained unmatched. The CDR3 here is CSQAGQGMNEQFF. Here the CDR3 DNA reads TGCAGCCAGGCGGGACAGGGTATGAATGAGCAGTTCTTC.

This clone has a handful of counts. The chain joins TRBV4-1 to TRBJ1-2, with D possibly being TRBD1 (5 bases). This CDR3 is built from 15 residues. The germline gives CDR1 MGHRA, CDR2 YSYEKL. V was cut by 0 bases and J by 5 bases, with 13 bases left in between. The CDR3 region is CASSQEGTQGYGYTF. The DNA for the CDR3 is TGCGCCAGCAGCCAAGAGGGGACCCAAGGGTATGGCTACACCTTC.